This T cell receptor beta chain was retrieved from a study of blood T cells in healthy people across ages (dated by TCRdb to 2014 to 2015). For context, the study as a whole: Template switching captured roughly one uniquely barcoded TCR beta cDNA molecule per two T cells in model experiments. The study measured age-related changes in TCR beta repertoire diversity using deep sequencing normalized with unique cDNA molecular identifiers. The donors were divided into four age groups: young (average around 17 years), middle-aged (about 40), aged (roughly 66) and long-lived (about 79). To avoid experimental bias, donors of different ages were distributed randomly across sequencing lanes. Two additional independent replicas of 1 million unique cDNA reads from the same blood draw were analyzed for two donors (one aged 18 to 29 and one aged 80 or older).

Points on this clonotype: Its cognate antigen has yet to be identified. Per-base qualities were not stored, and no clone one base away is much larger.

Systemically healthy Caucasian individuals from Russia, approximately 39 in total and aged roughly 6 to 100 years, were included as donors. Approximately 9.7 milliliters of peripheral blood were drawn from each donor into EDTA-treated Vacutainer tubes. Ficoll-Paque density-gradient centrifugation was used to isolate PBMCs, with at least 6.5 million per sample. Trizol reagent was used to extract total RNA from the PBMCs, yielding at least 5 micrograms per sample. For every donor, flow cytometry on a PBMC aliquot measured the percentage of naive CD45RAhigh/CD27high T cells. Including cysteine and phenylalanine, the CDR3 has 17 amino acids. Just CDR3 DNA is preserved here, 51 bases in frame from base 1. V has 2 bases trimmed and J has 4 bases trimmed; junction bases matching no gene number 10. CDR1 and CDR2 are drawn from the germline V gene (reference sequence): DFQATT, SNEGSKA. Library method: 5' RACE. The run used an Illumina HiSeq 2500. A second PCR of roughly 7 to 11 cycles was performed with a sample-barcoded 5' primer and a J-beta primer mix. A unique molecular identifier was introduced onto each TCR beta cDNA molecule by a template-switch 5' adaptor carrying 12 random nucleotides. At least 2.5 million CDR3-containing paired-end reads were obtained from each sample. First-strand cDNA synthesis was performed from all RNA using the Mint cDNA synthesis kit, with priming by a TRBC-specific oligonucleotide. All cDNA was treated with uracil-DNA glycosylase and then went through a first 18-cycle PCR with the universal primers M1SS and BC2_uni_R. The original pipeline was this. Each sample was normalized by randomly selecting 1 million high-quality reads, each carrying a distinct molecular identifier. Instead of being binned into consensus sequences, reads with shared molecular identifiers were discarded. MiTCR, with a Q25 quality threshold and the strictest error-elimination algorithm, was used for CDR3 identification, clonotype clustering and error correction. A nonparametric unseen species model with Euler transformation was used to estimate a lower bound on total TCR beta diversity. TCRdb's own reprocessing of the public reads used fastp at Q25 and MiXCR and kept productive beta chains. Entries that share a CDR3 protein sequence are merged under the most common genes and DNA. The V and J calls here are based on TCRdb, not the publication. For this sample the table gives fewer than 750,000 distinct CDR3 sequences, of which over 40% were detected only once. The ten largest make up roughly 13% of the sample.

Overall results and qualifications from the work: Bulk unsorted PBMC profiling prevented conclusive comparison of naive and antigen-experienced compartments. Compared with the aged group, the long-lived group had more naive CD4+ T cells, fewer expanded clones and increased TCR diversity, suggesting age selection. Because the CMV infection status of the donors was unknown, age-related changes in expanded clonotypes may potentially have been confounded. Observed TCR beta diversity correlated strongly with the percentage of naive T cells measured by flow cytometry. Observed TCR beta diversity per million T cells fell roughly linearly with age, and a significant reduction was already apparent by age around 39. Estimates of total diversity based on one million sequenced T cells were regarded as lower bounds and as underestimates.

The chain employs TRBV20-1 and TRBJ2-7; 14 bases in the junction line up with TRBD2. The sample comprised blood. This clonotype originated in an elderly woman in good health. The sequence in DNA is TGCAGTGCTAGATCAATCGGGACTAGCGGGGGAAGGTACGAGCAGTACTTC. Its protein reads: CSARSIGTSGGRYEQYF.